This TCR beta chain stems from a study of blood T cell repertoires in COVID-19. Study-wide background: The United States, Italy and Spain were the sources of the acute and convalescent COVID-19 samples.

Germline values: CDR1 MNHEY, CDR2 SVGEGT. V was cut by 0 bases and J by 2 bases, with 5 bases left in between. The CDR3 length is 15 residues. A Seattle source enrolled patients during active infection and followed them longitudinally. In the source study's methods: Using reference gene primer amplification, nucleated cell counts were estimated. Libraries were prepared by immunoSEQ multiplex PCR; TCRdb keeps only in-frame clonotypes and omits some of them. The DNA gave D and trimming, while V, J and clone size come from that table. The top ten clones hold approximately 9.3% of a sample with about 330,000 clones, 87% of them seen once.

Sample: peripheral blood. The chain employs TRBV6-2 or TRBV6-3 and TRBJ2-6; unclear D gene. This receptor was identified in a man aged 25 to 40 with COVID-19, enrolled during active disease. Written as DNA, the CDR3 is TGTGCCAGCAGTTACTCCCCTCCTGGGGCCAACGTCCTGACTTTC. This encodes CASSYSPPGANVLTF.